Listed below are T cell receptor beta chains from one sample, sequenced in a study of control samples from healthy donors and cancer patients. The protocol was immunoSEQ multiplex PCR, while the TCRdb copy is restricted to in-frame clones and leaves out a portion. The sample holds 150,000 to 180,000 clones, about 94% seen once. Material: blood. Every receptor here comes from a man aged 35 to 55 in good health. The CDR3 runs from the conserved cysteine through the conserved F or W. A D gene is named only where the DNA matches it firmly. Clone sizes are given selectively: once, few, many, or a class where the clone is expanded.

v_gene	abundance	d_gene	j_gene	CDR3aa	CDR3nt
TRBV19	.	.	TRBJ1-5	CASQTGYSNQPQHF	TGTGCCAGTCAGACAGGTTATAGCAATCAGCCCCAGCATTTT
TRBV29-1	.	.	TRBJ1-1	CSVPGQSTLNTEAFF	TGCAGCGTCCCCGGGCAGAGCACTTTGAACACTGAAGCTTTCTTT
TRBV27	.	.	TRBJ2-2	CASSPQIQVGELFF	TGTGCCAGCAGTCCACAGATACAGGTCGGGGAGCTGTTTTTT
TRBV6-6	.	TRBD1	TRBJ1-2	CASSYSGQGAVDTF	TGTGCCAGCAGTTACAGCGGACAGGGGGCGGTAGACACCTTC
TRBV6-2/TRBV6-3	.	.	TRBJ1-4	CASSTPSREVGEKLFF	TGTGCCAGCAGTACTCCGTCCCGGGAGGTCGGGGAAAAACTGTTTTTT
TRBV5-1	.	.	TRBJ1-5	CASSLEGSRNQPQHF	TGCGCCAGCAGCTTGGAGGGGTCACGAAATCAGCCCCAGCATTTT
TRBV5-6	.	TRBD1	TRBJ2-7	CASSLPRTGDYEQYF	TGTGCCAGCAGCTTGCCGAGGACAGGGGACTACGAGCAGTACTTC
TRBV3-1/TRBV3-2	.	.	TRBJ1-6	CASSQPLSPLHF	TGTGCCAGCAGCCAACCGCTGTCACCCCTCCACTTT
TRBV5-7	.	TRBD1	TRBJ1-5	CASSLADRARRGNQPQHF	TGTGCCAGCAGCTTGGCCGACAGGGCCAGGAGAGGCAATCAGCCCCAGCATTTT
TRBV5-1	.	.	TRBJ1-2	CASSLGSGRANYGYTF	TGCGCCAGCAGCCTCGGTTCAGGGAGGGCCAACTATGGCTACACCTTC
TRBV5-1	.	TRBD1	TRBJ1-6	CASSLGQGAVPLHF	TGCGCCAGCAGCTTGGGACAGGGGGCAGTGCCCCTCCACTTT
TRBV7-9	.	.	TRBJ1-1	CASSLQGWNTEAFF	TGTGCCAGCAGCTTGCAGGGATGGAACACTGAAGCTTTCTTT
TRBV5-1	.	.	TRBJ1-2	CASSLADYGYTF	TGCGCCAGCAGCTTAGCGGACTATGGCTACACCTTC
TRBV7-9	.	TRBD2	TRBJ2-2	CASSKTSGGPTGELFF	TGTGCCAGCAGCAAGACTAGCGGGGGGCCCACCGGGGAGCTGTTTTTT
TRBV6-6	.	TRBD1	TRBJ1-1	CASRPQGADTEAFF	TGTGCCAGCAGACCACAGGGGGCTGACACTGAAGCTTTCTTT
TRBV5-5	.	.	TRBJ1-1	CASSLGENTEAFF	TGTGCCAGCAGCTTAGGGGAGAACACTGAAGCTTTCTTT
TRBV9	once	TRBD2	TRBJ2-1	CASSVAAGGPYNEQFF	TGTGCCAGCAGCGTAGCAGCGGGGGGTCCCTACAATGAGCAGTTCTTC
TRBV18	.	.	TRBJ1-5	CASSLPGGNQPQHF	TGTGCCAGCTCTCTGCCGGGGGGCAATCAGCCCCAGCATTTT
TRBV6-2/TRBV6-3	.	.	TRBJ2-4	CASSYDREEGKNIQYF	TGTGCCAGCAGTTACGACAGGGAGGAGGGTAAAAACATTCAGTACTTC
TRBV5-4	.	TRBD1	TRBJ1-1	CASSPYTGGPEAFF	TGTGCCAGCAGCCCCTACACAGGGGGCCCTGAAGCTTTCTTT
TRBV7-8	.	.	TRBJ1-1	CASSLGAWGLGDTEAFF	TGTGCCAGCAGCTTAGGCGCATGGGGCTTGGGGGACACTGAAGCTTTCTTT
TRBV29-1	.	.	TRBJ2-7	CSVLPAQAPDEQYF	TGCAGCGTCCTCCCTGCCCAGGCACCCGACGAGCAGTACTTC
TRBV3-1/TRBV3-2	.	.	TRBJ2-1	CASNLLGGDNEQFF	TGTGCCAGCAACCTCCTTGGGGGAGACAATGAGCAGTTCTTC
TRBV5-4	once	.	TRBJ1-1	CASSLSVNTEAFF	TGTGCCAGCAGCTTGTCGGTGAACACTGAAGCTTTCTTT
TRBV19	.	TRBD1	TRBJ1-1	CASSIKTGGAAEAFF	TGTGCCAGTAGTATAAAGACAGGGGGCGCGGCTGAAGCTTTCTTT
TRBV5-1	once	TRBD1	TRBJ1-2	CASSPTPQGDSNYGYTF	TGCGCCAGCAGCCCTACCCCACAGGGGGACTCTAACTATGGCTACACCTTC
TRBV18	.	.	TRBJ1-5	CASSPSNPQPQHF	TGTGCCAGCTCACCCTCAAATCCTCAGCCCCAGCATTTT
TRBV18	.	.	TRBJ1-5	CASSATGNQPQHF	TGTGCCAGCTCAGCCACAGGGAATCAGCCCCAGCATTTT
TRBV27	.	TRBD1	TRBJ1-2	CASSSSGTGGARGYTF	TGTGCCAGCAGTTCGTCCGGGACAGGGGGCGCGCGGGGCTACACCTTC
TRBV6-5	.	TRBD1	TRBJ1-5	CASRRGTGGQPQHF	TGTGCCAGCAGGCGGGGGACAGGCGGTCAGCCCCAGCATTTT
TRBV7-2	.	.	TRBJ1-6	CASSLVGGNSYNSPLHF	TGTGCCAGCAGCTTAGTAGGTGGTAACTCCTATAATTCACCCCTCCACTTT
TRBV6-1	.	.	TRBJ1-2	CASSEAAFGYTF	TGTGCCAGCAGTGAAGCCGCGTTTGGCTACACCTTC
TRBV5-1	.	.	TRBJ1-6	CASSLGQGFSPLHF	TGCGCCAGCAGCTTGGGGCAGGGGTTTTCACCCCTCCACTTT
TRBV10-3	.	.	TRBJ2-5	CAISEPEGGQIGPQIETQYF	TGTGCCATCAGTGAGCCGGAGGGGGGCCAGATTGGGCCCCAAATAGAGACCCAGTACTTC
TRBV24-1	.	.	TRBJ1-6	CATSDSYNSPLHF	TGTGCCACCAGTGACTCTTATAATTCACCCCTCCACTTT
TRBV6-5	.	.	TRBJ1-1	CASRLPGTAEAFF	TGTGCCAGCAGGTTGCCCGGGACGGCTGAAGCTTTCTTT
TRBV11-2	.	.	TRBJ2-3	CASSLTAWDDTQYF	TGTGCCAGCAGCCTGACCGCCTGGGATGATACGCAGTATTTT
TRBV2	.	.	TRBJ2-1	CASSVGVSEVGNEQFF	TGTGCCAGCAGTGTTGGTGTCAGCGAAGTGGGCAATGAGCAGTTCTTC
TRBV5-1	.	TRBD1	TRBJ1-2	CASSSRQGDGYTF	TGCGCCAGCAGCTCCCGACAGGGAGATGGCTACACCTTC
TRBV5-5	.	.	TRBJ1-1	CASSTEWTGDGNTEAFF	TGTGCCAGCAGCACGGAGTGGACGGGGGACGGGAACACTGAAGCTTTCTTT
TRBV19	.	TRBD1	TRBJ2-5	CASSGGQGFTETQYF	TGTGCCAGTAGTGGTGGACAGGGATTTACGGAGACCCAGTACTTC
TRBV18	.	TRBD1	TRBJ1-2	CASSPPGQEAGYTF	TGTGCCAGCTCACCACCGGGACAGGAGGCTGGCTACACCTTC
TRBV25-1	.	.	TRBJ1-3	CASGTSSSGNTIYF	TGTGCCAGCGGGACGTCTTCCTCTGGAAACACCATATATTTT
TRBV18	.	.	TRBJ1-1	CASSPGQEATEAFF	TGTGCCAGCTCACCAGGGCAGGAGGCCACTGAAGCTTTCTTT
TRBV13	.	TRBD2	TRBJ2-1	CASSSRWGRGDYNEQFF	TGTGCCAGCAGCTCACGTTGGGGACGGGGGGACTACAATGAGCAGTTCTTC
TRBV12-3/TRBV12-4	.	.	TRBJ1-1	CASSLLRNTEAFF	TGTGCCAGCAGCCTGTTGAGGAACACTGAAGCTTTCTTT
TRBV11-3	.	.	TRBJ2-3	CASSPGGTDTQYF	TGTGCCAGCAGCCCCGGGGGCACAGATACGCAGTATTTT
TRBV27	.	.	TRBJ1-2	CASRRSAGNYGYTF	TGTGCCAGCAGGCGATCGGCAGGGAACTATGGCTACACCTTC
TRBV10-1	.	.	TRBJ1-1	CASSAHPDPARNTEAFF	TGCGCCAGCAGTGCTCATCCCGACCCAGCCCGGAACACTGAAGCTTTCTTT
TRBV29-1	.	TRBD1	TRBJ1-2	CSVEVTGRGYGYTF	TGCAGCGTTGAAGTGACAGGGAGGGGCTATGGCTACACCTTC
TRBV24-1	.	TRBD1	TRBJ1-5	CATRGDRENQPQHF	TGTGCCACCAGGGGGGACAGGGAAAATCAGCCCCAGCATTTT
TRBV5-1	.	.	TRBJ2-5	CASSLGGRETQYF	TGCGCCAGCAGCTTGGGGGGGCGGGAGACCCAGTACTTC
TRBV7-2	.	.	TRBJ1-2	CASSWTDTKVYGYTF	TGTGCCAGCAGCTGGACCGACACGAAAGTCTATGGCTACACCTTC
TRBV4-1	.	.	TRBJ1-5	CASSLGAGVQPQHF	TGCGCCAGCAGCCTGGGGGCAGGGGTTCAGCCCCAGCATTTT
TRBV5-1	.	TRBD1	TRBJ2-3	CASSSRQGPDTQYF	TGCGCCAGCAGCTCCCGACAGGGTCCAGATACGCAGTATTTT
TRBV4-1	.	.	TRBJ1-2	CASSREGEYYGYTF	TGCGCCAGCAGCCGAGAGGGAGAGTACTATGGCTACACCTTC
TRBV12-3/TRBV12-4	.	.	TRBJ1-3	CASTLAGNTIYF	TGTGCCAGCACCTTAGCTGGAAACACCATATATTTT
TRBV9	.	.	TRBJ1-3	CASSDGGGNTIYF	TGTGCCAGCAGCGATGGGGGGGGAAACACCATATATTTT